This passage covers 24 T cell receptor beta chains from one sample sequenced in a study of Graves' ophthalmopathy and Graves' hyperthyroidism. TCR beta CDR3 amplification used RNA transcripts. Second-round multiplex PCR came after first-round RT-PCR with HTBI primers. MiXCR was run by TCRdb on the multiplex PCR reads, yielding one entry per CDR3 protein. Of about 620,000 distinct CDR3 sequences listed, 20% to 25% were seen once; the top ten hold roughly 6.9%. Sequenced input: peripheral blood. The receptors were gathered from a woman aged 18 to 35 with stable Graves' hyperthyroidism. Some clones in this sample may be carry-over from other donors' samples.

The gene calls are TRBV20-1 and TRBJ2-7; D tentatively fits TRBD1 or TRBD2 (5 bases each). V lost 6 bases and J 9 bases, leaving 24 bases between the germline ends. CDR1 and CDR2 (germline): DFQATT, SNEGSKA (reference sequence). The CDR3 covers 14 residues. The CDR3, as DNA: TGCAGTGCAATCGGAAGGGGACCCTCCTCGGGGCAGTACTTC. It translates to CSAIGRGPSSGQYF.

At least ten counts were recorded for this clonotype. The junction departs from germline at one end; a sequencing error may be responsible. The chain carries TRBV12-3 or TRBV12-4 and TRBJ1-2; 7 bases agree with TRBD1. This CDR3 spans 13 amino acids. CDR3: CASSPDRAYGYTF. In nucleotides, the CDR3 is TGCGCCAGCAGCCCCGACAGGGCCTATGGCTACACCTTC.

At least ten counts were recorded for this clonotype. The chain carries TRBV11-1 and TRBJ2-2; 7 positions agree with TRBD1. This CDR3 has 18 amino acids. V gave up 6 bases and J gave up 0 bases; unmatched junction bases: 13. The germline gives CDR1 SGHAT, CDR2 FQDESV (reference sequence). The chain's CDR3 is CASRSDRDSKTNTGELFF. Here the CDR3 DNA reads TGTGCCAGCAGGTCAGACCGGGACAGCAAAACGAACACCGGGGAGCTGTTTTTT.

V is TRBV6-5 and J is TRBJ1-1; no definite D call. There are 14 residues in the CDR3. Trimming removed 0 bases at V and 10 bases at J, with 15 bases between. Per germline, CDR1 MNHEY and CDR2 SVGAGI. This chain's CDR3 is CASSYSNSGFGAFF. The CDR3 DNA reads TGTGCCAGCAGTTACTCGAATTCCGGGTTTGGAGCTTTCTTT.

This clonotype was picked up many times. The genes are TRBV24-1 and TRBJ2-2; unclear D gene. Germline CDR1 reads KGHDR; CDR2 reads SFDVKD. Trimming pared 8 bases from V and 2 bases from J, leaving 11 bases between. The CDR3 spans 14 residues. CDR3 sequence: CATMSGSNTGELFF. The CDR3, as DNA: TGTGCCACCATGTCCGGGTCCAACACCGGGGAGCTGTTTTTT.

This clonotype was counted ten times or more. This chain uses TRBV6-2 or TRBV6-3 with TRBJ2-7; tentative D call: TRBD2 (5 bases). Trimming shortened V by 5 bases and J by 5 bases, and 13 bases separated the two germline ends. The CDR3 length is 13 residues. Germline values: CDR1 MNHEY, CDR2 SVGEGT. For the CDR3, the DNA is TGTGCCAGCAGTCCGCAGCGGTTCCACGAGCAGTACTTC. This codes for CASSPQRFHEQYF.

This clonotype was seen repeatedly, ten times or more. In nucleotides, the CDR3 is TGTGCCAGCATCTACAGGGACGGGAACACTGAAGCTTTCTTT. Translation gives CASIYRDGNTEAFF. The rearrangement joins TRBV12-3 or TRBV12-4 to TRBJ1-1; tentative D call: TRBD1 (6 bases). V lost 7 bases and J lost 1, with 13 bases in between. The CDR3 sequence is 14 residues long.

The chain employs TRBV14 and TRBJ2-3; maybe TRBD1 (5 bases). V gave up 0 bases and J gave up 4 bases, with 11 bases separating them. The V gene's germline CDR1 is SGHDN and CDR2 FVKESK. This CDR3 is built from 15 residues. The CDR3, as DNA: TGTGCCAGCAGCCAAGATCCAGGGTACCCAGATACGCAGTATTTT. Its protein is CASSQDPGYPDTQYF.

In its sample, this clonotype was seen many times. V usage is TRBV20-1 and J usage is TRBJ2-5, with TRBD1 as a possible D gene (8 bases). V lost 6 bases to trimming and J lost 1 base, with 15 bases between them. The germline V gene encodes CDR1 DFQATT and CDR2 SNEGSKA (reference sequence). This CDR3 comprises 14 residues. The CDR3 protein is CSASGTGSQETQYF. The CDR3 DNA sequence: TGCAGTGCAAGCGGGACAGGATCCCAAGAGACCCAGTACTTC.

This clonotype was observed at least ten times. The rearrangement links TRBV9 to TRBJ1-2, with D unclear. CDR1 is SGDLS, CDR2 YYNGEE, per germline. This CDR3 region has 13 residues. Trimming cost V 0 bases and J 9 bases, with 12 bases left between them. CDR3 DNA sequence: TGTGCCAGCAGCGTAGATCCGGGAGGGAGCTACACCTTC. Protein product: CASSVDPGGSYTF. Supplemented by reference TRBV9 and TRBJ1-2, the full variable domain reads DSGVTQTPKHLITATGQRVTLRCSPRSGDLSVYWYQQSLDQGLQFLIQYYNGEERAKGNILERFSAQQFPDLHSELNLSSLELGDSALYFCASSVDPGGSYTFGSGTRLTVV.

This clonotype has a count of ten or more. This CDR3 reads CASSTRTGTGDAEAFF. CDR3 DNA sequence: TGTGCCAGCAGCACCCGGACCGGGACAGGGGACGCTGAAGCTTTCTTT. The rearrangement links TRBV12-3 or TRBV12-4 to TRBJ1-1; 10 bases map to TRBD1. Unmatched junction bases numbered 13, after V lost 6 bases and J lost 6 bases. The CDR3 loop spans 16 amino acids.

This chain links TRBV11-1 with TRBJ2-5, with D possibly TRBD2 on 6 matching bases. Germline CDR1 reads SGHAT; CDR2 reads FQDESV (reference sequence). V lost 2 bases to trimming and J lost 5 bases, with 21 bases between them. This CDR3 comprises 17 residues. The CDR3 reads CASSLSGLTSAPETQYF. For the CDR3, the DNA is TGTGCCAGCAGCTTATCCGGACTAACTAGTGCACCTGAGACCCAGTACTTC.

The chain recombines TRBV6-1 with TRBJ1-1, with D unclear. V shed 6 bases and J shed 4 bases, with 12 bases lying between them. The germline V gene has CDR1 MNHNS and CDR2 SASEGT. This CDR3 spans 13 amino acids. CDR3 region: CASSPTSTTEAFF. In DNA, the CDR3 is TGTGCCAGCAGCCCCACTTCTACCACTGAAGCTTTCTTT.

This clonotype showed up many times. V usage is TRBV30 and J usage is TRBJ1-1, with a possible D match to TRBD1 (6 bases). V lost 4 bases to trimming and J lost 6 bases, with 15 bases between them. Germline CDR1 GTSNPN, CDR2 SVGIG (reference sequence). This CDR3 is built from 13 residues. The CDR3 protein is CAWTYGQTSEAFF. CDR3 DNA: TGTGCCTGGACATACGGACAGACCTCTGAAGCTTTCTTT.

This clonotype was observed a handful of times. The junction shows a germline mismatch at one end, possibly a read error. The chain couples TRBV5-1 to TRBJ2-2; D may be TRBD2 (5 bases). CDR3 size: 15 residues. Germline V gives CDR1 SGHRS, CDR2 YFSETQ. The CDR3 coding sequence is TGCGCCAGCAGCTTGGGACACGAGAACACCGGGGAGCTGCTTTTT. Amino acid sequence: CASSLGHENTGELLF.

In its sample, this clonotype was seen many times. The chain links TRBV12-3 or TRBV12-4 to TRBJ2-5; unclear D gene. The CDR3 runs to 13 residues. V was clipped by 2 bases and J by 5 bases, with 9 bases between them. CDR3 sequence (DNA): TGTGCCAGCAGTTTATTGTTAACGGAGACCCAGTACTTC. Its protein product is CASSLLLTETQYF.

Note on this clonotype: This could be a read error, since a much larger clone is one nucleotide away. This sequence joins TRBV20-1 and TRBJ1-5, with 9 positions matching TRBD1. CDR1 and CDR2 from the germline V gene are DFQATT and SNEGSKA (reference sequence). CDR3 length equals 13 residues. In DNA, the CDR3 is TGCAGTGCAACGAGACAGGGGGGTCAGCCCCAGCGTTTT. Residues: CSATRQGGQPQRF.

This clonotype was picked up many times. The chain is built from TRBV7-6 and TRBJ2-5; no clear D. The ends were cut back, 1 base at V and 9 bases at J, with 9 bases in the middle. This CDR3 region has 12 residues. Germline V gene sequence: CDR1 SGHVS, CDR2 FNYEAQ. The CDR3 DNA is TGTGCCAGCAGCTTAGTAGATCCGCCCCAGTACTTC. It codes for CASSLVDPPQYF. Using reference TRBV7-6 and TRBJ2-5 for the parts outside the CDR3, the full variable domain is GAGVSQSPRYKVTKRGQDVALRCDPISGHVSLYWYRQALGQGPEFLTYFNYEAQQDKSGLPNDRFSAERPEGSISTLTIQRTEQRDSAMYRCASSLVDPPQYFGPGTRLLVL.

This chain links TRBV6-5 with TRBJ2-7; possibly TRBD1 or TRBD2 for D (5 bases each). V lost 2 bases and J lost 2, with 10 bases in between. Germline lookup yields CDR1 MNHEY and CDR2 SVGAGI. The CDR3 contains 14 residues. DNA for the CDR3: TGTGCCAGCAGTTACCGGGACCACACCTACGAGCAGTACTTC. Amino acid sequence: CASSYRDHTYEQYF.

This clonotype occurred many times. V and J are TRBV10-3 and TRBJ1-2; D is possibly TRBD1 (5 bases). CDR1 ENHRY and CDR2 SYGVKD come from the germline V gene. Trimming took 6 bases from V and 8 from J, leaving 19 bases between them. The CDR3 totals 14 residues. The CDR3 loop reads CAIRPSAGRGGYTF. The CDR3, as DNA: TGTGCCATCAGACCTTCGGCAGGGCGGGGAGGCTACACCTTC.

This clonotype was observed many times. The rearrangement joins TRBV2 to TRBJ1-2; 7 positions agree with TRBD1. Trimming took 6 bases from V and 1 from J; bases not matched to a gene: 14. The CDR3 totals 17 residues. CDR1 and CDR2 from the germline V gene are SNHLY and FYNNEI. CDR3 DNA sequence: TGTGCCAGCAGCGCCCCCTCCGGGACAGCAAATAACTATGGCTACACCTTC. Protein sequence: CASSAPSGTANNYGYTF. The whole variable domain, filled in from reference TRBV2 and TRBJ1-2, reads EPEVTQTPSHQVTQMGQEVILRCVPISNHLYFYWYRQILGQKVEFLVSFYNNEISEKSEIFDDQFSVERPDGSNFTLKIRSTKLEDSAMYFCASSAPSGTANNYGYTFGSGTRLTVV.

The CDR3 nucleotides are TGCAGCGTATGGACAGGGGGTGGCGAGCAGTACTTC. Encoded protein: CSVWTGGGEQYF. The chain combines TRBV29-1 with TRBJ2-7, with 10 bases aligning to TRBD1. Germline V gene data show CDR1 as SQVTM and CDR2 as ANQGSEA. V lost 6 bases to trimming and J lost 6 bases; unmatched junction nucleotides: 5. The CDR3 is 12 amino acids.

The CDR3 nucleotides are TGTGCCAGCAGAAGGACAGGGGGATTTGGGACTGAAGCTTTCTTT. Translating gives CASRRTGGFGTEAFF. This sequence joins TRBV6-1 and TRBJ1-1, with TRBD1 identical over 10 bases. This CDR3 has 15 residues. Germline V CDR1 and CDR2: MNHNS, SASEGT. Germline trimming cut 6 bases from V and 5 bases from J; bases unmatched to any gene: 9.

This clonotype was detected ten times or more. J is TRBJ2-7 and V is TRBV27, with 7 bases aligning to TRBD1. Germline-derived CDR1 and CDR2 are MNHEY and SMNVEV (reference sequence). The V and J ends lost 3 bases and 4 bases, in that order; junction bases with no gene match: 6. The CDR3 consists of 14 residues. For the CDR3, the DNA is TGTGCCAGCAGTTTGGGGGACAGACTATACGAGCAGTACTTC. This codes for CASSLGDRLYEQYF.